These 29 T cell receptor beta chains were all obtained from the same sample, sequenced in a study of T-cell memory formation after mild COVID-19. TCRdb recomputed calls from the 5' RACE reads with MiXCR, one row per CDR3 protein. The sample consists of roughly 480,000 distinct CDR3 sequences, roughly 25% of them appearing once. Sequencing was carried out using PBMCs or a T cell subset sorted from them (not recorded which). The receptor set was obtained from an adult woman who had mild COVID-19 (a few samples of this study predate the infection). Cell type and time point are not known.

In DNA form, the CDR3 reads TGTGCCAGCAGCCCCGGGGAGTTCCACTATGGCTACACCTTC. This codes for CASSPGEFHYGYTF. This chain joins TRBV7-8 and TRBJ1-2; the D is unclear. Trimming removed 5 bases at V and 3 bases at J, with 13 bases between. The CDR3 totals 14 residues. The germline CDR1 and CDR2 sequences are SGHVS and FQNEAQ.

The V call is TRBV5-1, the J call TRBJ2-7, with 9 positions matching TRBD1. The CDR3 is 14 residues long. V shed 7 bases, J shed 0 bases, and the junction held 5 bases outside the gene matches. Germline V lookup: CDR1 SGHRS, CDR2 YFSETQ. CDR3 nucleotide sequence: TGCGCCAGCCACCGGGACAGGGACTCCTACGAGCAGTACTTC. It yields the protein CASHRDRDSYEQYF.

The rearrangement joins TRBV6-1 to TRBJ2-7; the D is unclear. V lost 2 bases and J lost 4, with 6 bases in between. Germline-derived CDR1 and CDR2 are MNHNS and SASEGT. This CDR3 is built from 12 residues. The DNA for the CDR3 is TGTGCCAGCAGTGAACAGTTGTACGAGCAGTACTTC. Protein sequence: CASSEQLYEQYF.

This clonotype occurred a few times. J is TRBJ2-7 and V is TRBV4-1, with a weak D call TRBD2 (5 bases). The CDR3 covers 12 residues. V shed 3 bases and J shed 8 bases, with 11 bases lying between them. Germline lookup yields CDR1 MGHRA and CDR2 YSYEKL. CDR3 loop: CASSQSGEQQYF. For the CDR3, the DNA is TGCGCCAGCAGCCAGTCCGGGGAGCAGCAGTACTTC.

J is TRBJ1-5 and V is TRBV27; no clear D gene. In germline, CDR1 is MNHEY, CDR2 SMNVEV (reference sequence). The CDR3 has 14 amino acids. The ends were cut back, 5 bases at V and 6 bases at J, with 14 bases in the middle. The DNA of the CDR3 is TGTGCCAGCAGTGATCCGGGGAGCGGTCAGCCCCAGCATTTT. Translation gives CASSDPGSGQPQHF.

Ten or more counts support this clonotype. The chain carries TRBV7-9 and TRBJ2-7; D assignment may be TRBD1 or TRBD2 (5 bases each). The germline V gene has CDR1 SEHNR and CDR2 FQNEAQ (reference sequence). Trimming pared 4 bases from V and 6 bases from J, leaving 13 bases between. The CDR3 runs to 13 residues. CDR3 in amino acids: CASSSGPALEQYF. CDR3 nucleotide sequence: TGTGCCAGCAGCTCGGGACCGGCCCTCGAGCAGTACTTC.

This clonotype was recorded a few times. The chain links TRBV5-6 to TRBJ2-7; D is unclear. The CDR3 is 11 amino acids. Germline assignment: CDR1 SGHDT and CDR2 YYEEEE. Trimming shortened V by 4 bases and J by 4 bases, and 6 bases separated the two germline ends. This CDR3 reads CASSIAYEQYF. CDR3 DNA sequence: TGTGCCAGCAGCATCGCGTACGAGCAGTACTTC.

This clonotype was observed a handful of times. For the CDR3, the DNA is TGTGCCACCAGTGATACCTGGCGCAATCAGCCCCAGCATTTT. This codes for CATSDTWRNQPQHF. The V and J genes are TRBV24-1 and TRBJ1-5, with D unresolved. Germline V lookup: CDR1 KGHDR, CDR2 SFDVKD. The germline V and J ends were trimmed by 3 bases and 2 bases, with 7 bases remaining between them. The CDR3 is made up of 14 amino acids.

This chain joins TRBV12-3 or TRBV12-4 and TRBJ1-2; TRBD1 aligns across 7 bases. V lost 3 bases, J lost 6 bases, and 10 bases stayed unmatched. CDR3 length: 15 amino acids. The CDR3 spells CASSFGDRPLHGYTF. Written as DNA, the CDR3 is TGTGCCAGCAGTTTCGGGGACAGACCTCTACATGGCTACACCTTC.

In its sample, this clonotype was seen a few times. The V gene is TRBV10-2, the J gene TRBJ2-1; D gene unclear. V was clipped by 5 bases and J by 8 bases, with 7 bases between them. Germline assignment: CDR1 WSHSY and CDR2 SAAADI. The CDR3 spans 11 residues. The CDR3 nucleotides read TGCGCCAGCAGTTTCCTGGATGAGCAGTTCTTC. Its protein product is CASSFLDEQFF.

The V call is TRBV7-9, the J call TRBJ2-5, with D tentatively TRBD1 or TRBD2 (5 bases each). The CDR3 spans 18 residues. CDR1 is SEHNR and CDR2 is FQNEAQ in the germline V gene (reference sequence). V lost 5 bases and J 4 bases, leaving 26 bases between the germline ends. The CDR3 sequence: CASSIGTSPRGLGETQYF. CDR3 in DNA: TGTGCCAGCAGCATCGGGACGTCACCCCGGGGCCTTGGAGAGACCCAGTACTTC.

The sample holds a few counts of this clonotype. This chain connects TRBV7-2 to TRBJ2-7; D unresolved. Germline CDR1 SGHTA, CDR2 FQGNSA. There are 14 residues in the CDR3. V was clipped by 2 bases and J by 1 base, with 9 bases between them. The CDR3 DNA is TGTGCCAGCAGCTTATGGGTAGAATCCTACGAGCAGTACTTC. Its translation is CASSLWVESYEQYF.

The chain combines TRBV5-1 with TRBJ2-3; D not certain. CDR1 is SGHRS, CDR2 YFSETQ, per germline. CDR3 length equals 15 residues. V was trimmed by 4 bases and J by 0 bases, leaving 12 bases between them. The CDR3 coding sequence is TGCGCCAGCAGCCTCACTTGGGCTAGCACAGATACGCAGTATTTT. The encoded protein is CASSLTWASTDTQYF. Full variable domain (remainder filled in from reference TRBV5-1 and TRBJ2-3): KAGVTQTPRYLIKTRGQQVTLSCSPISGHRSVSWYQQTPGQGLQFLFEYFSETQRNKGNFPGRFSGRQFSNSRSEMNVSTLELGDSALYLCASSLTWASTDTQYFGPGTRLTVL.

The rearrangement joins TRBV20-1 to TRBJ2-3; D is unresolved. V was trimmed by 0 bases and J by 1 base, leaving 5 bases between them. CDR1 DFQATT and CDR2 SNEGSKA come from the germline V gene (reference sequence). There are 13 residues in the CDR3. This CDR3 reads CSARDAGTDTQYF. Written as DNA, the CDR3 is TGCAGTGCTAGAGACGCGGGCACAGATACGCAGTATTTT.

The chain joins TRBV24-1 to TRBJ2-3; possible D gene TRBD2, 6 bases. Germline V gene sequence: CDR1 KGHDR, CDR2 SFDVKD. The germline V and J ends were trimmed by 4 bases and 4 bases, with 11 bases remaining between them. The CDR3 extends over 14 amino acids. The CDR3 DNA sequence: TGTGCCACCAGTGACCTGACTAGTGCAGATACGCAGTATTTT. It yields the protein CATSDLTSADTQYF.

The chain has TRBV29-1 and TRBJ1-5; no firm D call. The V end was cut by 4 bases, the J end by 7 bases, with 14 bases between. This CDR3 is built from 13 residues. CDR1 is SQVTM and CDR2 is ANQGSEA in the germline V gene. The CDR3 loop reads CSVGGGSGQPQHF. In DNA, the CDR3 is TGCAGCGTTGGTGGCGGTTCCGGACAGCCCCAGCATTTT.

This chain links TRBV5-6 with TRBJ1-4; no reliable D call. V shed 4 bases and J shed 8 bases, with 18 bases lying between them. Looked up from germline, CDR1 is SGHDT and CDR2 is YYEEEE. The CDR3 contains 15 residues. The CDR3 reads CASSRLNVLREKLFF. The CDR3 DNA is TGTGCCAGCAGCCGTCTGAATGTTCTGAGAGAAAAACTGTTTTTT.

This clonotype occurred a few times. This sequence joins TRBV25-1 and TRBJ2-7; 7 bases fit TRBD2. Germline V lookup: CDR1 MGHDK, CDR2 SYGVNS. The V and J ends lost 5 bases and 2 bases, in that order; junction bases with no gene match: 12. The CDR3 sequence is 16 residues long. CDR3 amino acids: CASSPQGGGRTYEQYF. DNA for the CDR3: TGTGCCAGCAGTCCCCAGGGTGGCGGGAGAACCTACGAGCAGTACTTC.

In this sample, this clonotype turned up a few times. The rearrangement joins TRBV13 to TRBJ2-3; 11 bases match TRBD2. The germline V gene encodes CDR1 PRHDT and CDR2 FYEKMQ (reference sequence). Trimming at V came to 4 bases and at J to 3 bases, leaving 6 bases not matched to a gene. The CDR3 is made up of 16 amino acids. The CDR3 coding sequence is TGTGCCAGCAGCTCCCGGACTAGCGGGTGGACAGATACGCAGTATTTT. It specifies CASSSRTSGWTDTQYF.

This clonotype was detected only a few times. The V call is TRBV2, the J call TRBJ2-3; TRBD2 aligns across 7 bases. This CDR3 contains 14 residues. The germline CDR1 and CDR2 sequences are SNHLY and FYNNEI. Losses at the gene ends were 7 bases for V and 6 bases for J; bases not matched to a gene: 10. The DNA of the CDR3 is TGTGCCAGCATGTGGGGAGGGGCGTATGATACGCAGTATTTT. Encoded protein: CASMWGGAYDTQYF.

The chain employs TRBV18 and TRBJ1-2; TRBD1 aligns across 9 bases. The germline V gene has CDR1 KGHSH and CDR2 LQKENI. This CDR3 is built from 15 residues. V lost 3 bases to trimming and J lost 5 bases; unmatched junction nucleotides: 7. The chain's CDR3 is CASSPKGQGGYGYTF. The CDR3 DNA reads TGTGCCAGCTCACCGAAGGGACAGGGCGGTTATGGCTACACCTTC.

In nucleotides, the CDR3 is TGTGCCAGCAGCCTCCGGGGGACAGGACACTACGAGCAGTACTTC. Amino acids: CASSLRGTGHYEQYF. The chain links TRBV7-7 to TRBJ2-7; 8 positions agree with TRBD1. Losses at the gene ends were 5 bases for V and 3 bases for J; bases not matched to a gene: 9. From germline, CDR1 is SSHAT and CDR2 FNYEAQ (reference sequence). This CDR3 is built from 15 residues.

There are a few counts of this clonotype. CDR3 coding DNA: TGTGCCAGCAGCCCCGGACTAGCGGGGCTCACAGATACGCAGTATTTT. It specifies CASSPGLAGLTDTQYF. The chain is built from TRBV5-5 and TRBJ2-3, with 12 bases matching TRBD2. The CDR3 totals 16 residues. After removal of 4 bases from V and 2 bases from J, the junction contained 5 bases not matched to a gene. In germline, CDR1 is SGHKS, CDR2 YYEKEE (reference sequence).

This clonotype was observed a few times. The rearrangement uses TRBV25-1 and TRBJ2-5; D is uncertain. The CDR3 contains 11 residues. The germline gives CDR1 MGHDK, CDR2 SYGVNS. Trimming left V 3 bases short and J 3 bases short, with 2 bases between. CDR3 sequence (DNA): TGTGCCAGCAGTGACAAAGAGACCCAGTACTTC. This sequence encodes CASSDKETQYF.

The J gene is TRBJ1-2, the V gene TRBV24-1; unclear D gene. Germline loops: CDR1 KGHDR, CDR2 SFDVKD. CDR3 length: 15 residues. V was clipped by 3 bases and J by 2 bases, with 12 bases between them. CDR3 protein: CATSDATSRNYGYTF. CDR3 in DNA: TGTGCCACCAGTGATGCGACCTCAAGGAACTATGGCTACACCTTC.

There are a few counts of this clonotype. The chain combines TRBV6-5 with TRBJ2-7; D gene ambiguous. The V end lost 1 base, the J end lost 0 bases, and 10 bases lay between the germline ends. The CDR3 loop spans 15 amino acids. Per the germline V gene, CDR1 is MNHEY and CDR2 is SVGAGI. The CDR3 here is CASSYLLLGSYEQYF. The CDR3 DNA reads as TGTGCCAGCAGTTACTTACTCCTTGGCTCCTACGAGCAGTACTTC.

This clonotype was seen more than once but under ten times. The V and J genes are TRBV20-1 and TRBJ2-1; D gene unclear. The CDR3 sequence is 14 residues long. Germline lookup yields CDR1 DFQATT and CDR2 SNEGSKA (reference sequence). The V and J ends lost 2 bases and 7 bases respectively, with 15 bases between them. The CDR3 reads CSARSQSLANEQFF. The CDR3, as DNA: TGCAGTGCTAGAAGCCAGTCCCTCGCGAATGAGCAGTTCTTC.

The sample holds a few counts of this clonotype. This rearrangement joins TRBV29-1 to TRBJ2-5; D might be TRBD2 (6 bases). Germline V lookup: CDR1 SQVTM, CDR2 ANQGSEA. V shed 1 base and J shed 7 bases, with 16 bases lying between them. The CDR3 is 14 residues long. Here the CDR3 reads CSVEAAGQGGTQYF. CDR3 coding DNA: TGCAGCGTTGAAGCGGCAGGGCAGGGAGGGACCCAGTACTTC.

This clonotype has only a few counts. The CDR3 protein is CASSEGASEYF. Here the CDR3 DNA reads TGTGCCAGCAGCGAGGGTGCGTCGGAGTATTTT. This chain links TRBV5-6 with TRBJ1-3; D is unresolved. This CDR3 spans 11 amino acids. Trimming removed 4 bases from V and 16 bases from J, with 15 bases in between. The germline gives CDR1 SGHDT, CDR2 YYEEEE. The complete variable domain, with remaining parts taken from reference TRBV5-6 and TRBJ1-3, reads DAGVTQSPTHLIKTRGQQVTLRCSPKSGHDTVSWYQQALGQGPQFIFQYYEEEERQRGNFPDRFSGHQFPNYSSELNVNALLLGDSALYLCASSEGASEYFGEGSWLTVV.